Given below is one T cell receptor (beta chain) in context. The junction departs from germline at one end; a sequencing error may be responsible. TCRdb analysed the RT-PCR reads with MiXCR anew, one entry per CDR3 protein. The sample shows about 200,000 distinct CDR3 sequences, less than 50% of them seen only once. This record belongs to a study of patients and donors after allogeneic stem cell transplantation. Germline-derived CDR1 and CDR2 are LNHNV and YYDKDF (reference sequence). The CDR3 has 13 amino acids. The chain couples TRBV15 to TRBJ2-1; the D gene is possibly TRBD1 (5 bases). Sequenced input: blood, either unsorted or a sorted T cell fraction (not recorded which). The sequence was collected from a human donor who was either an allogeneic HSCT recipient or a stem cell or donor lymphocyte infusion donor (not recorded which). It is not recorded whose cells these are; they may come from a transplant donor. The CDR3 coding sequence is TGTGCCGCCAGCCCAGGGTCCTACAATGAGCAGTTCTTC. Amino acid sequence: CAASPGSYNEQFF.